This T cell receptor (beta chain) was retrieved from a study of blood T cell repertoires in COVID-19. Original methodology: Estimation of nucleated cell counts was performed using reference gene primer amplification. This table comes from immunoSEQ multiplex PCR, and its TCRdb copy is limited to in-frame clones, with some not included. D and trimming come from the DNA, and the V and J calls and clone size come from that table. The table lists around 200,000 clones, 80% to 90% of them singletons, with roughly 9.8% in the top ten. Germline V lookup: CDR1 MNHEY, CDR2 SVGEGT. CDR3 length: 16 residues. The V and J ends lost 2 bases and 2 bases, in that order; junction bases with no gene match: 9.

This chain joins TRBV6-2 or TRBV6-3 and TRBJ2-7; 7 bases agree with TRBD1. The origin of this receptor is a human donor with active or convalescent COVID-19. The donor label of this sample is uncertain. The sequenced material came from peripheral blood. This chain's CDR3 is CASSYRGRTGPYEQYF. In nucleotides, the CDR3 is TGTGCCAGCAGTTACCGGGGAAGGACAGGCCCCTACGAGCAGTACTTC.